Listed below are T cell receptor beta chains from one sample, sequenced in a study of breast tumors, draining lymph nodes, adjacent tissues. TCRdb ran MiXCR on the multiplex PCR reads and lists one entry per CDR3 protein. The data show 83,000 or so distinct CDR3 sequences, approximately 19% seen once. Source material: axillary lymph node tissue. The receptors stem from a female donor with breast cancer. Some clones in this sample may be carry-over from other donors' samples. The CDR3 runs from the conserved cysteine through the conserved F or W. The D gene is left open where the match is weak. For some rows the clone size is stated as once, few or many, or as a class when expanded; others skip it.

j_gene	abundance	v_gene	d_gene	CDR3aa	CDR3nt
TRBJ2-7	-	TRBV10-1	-	CASRRGGGPYEQYF	TGCGCCAGCAGGAGGGGGGGGGGACCCTACGAGCAGTACTTC
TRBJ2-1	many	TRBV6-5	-	CASRAFSYNEQFF	TGTGCCAGCAGGGCTTTCTCCTACAATGAGCAGTTCTTC
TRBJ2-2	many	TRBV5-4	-	CASRVGAGPTGELFF	TGTGCCAGCAGGGTGGGGGCGGGGCCCACCGGGGAGCTGTTTTTT
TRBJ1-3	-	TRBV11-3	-	CASSSVSDTSGNTIYF	TGTGCCAGCAGCTCAGTAAGCGACACTTCTGGAAACACCATATATTTT
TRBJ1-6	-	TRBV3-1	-	CASSQRGEGSPLHF	TGTGCCAGCAGCCAACGGGGGGAGGGTTCACCCCTCCACTTT
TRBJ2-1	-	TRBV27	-	CASSLARIYNEQFF	TGTGCCAGCAGTCTAGCGAGAATCTACAATGAGCAGTTCTTC
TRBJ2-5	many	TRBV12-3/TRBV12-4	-	CASSFRGGPETQYF	TGTGCCAGCAGTTTCAGGGGAGGGCCAGAGACCCAGTACTTC
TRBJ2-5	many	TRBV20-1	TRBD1	CSASTGGAQETQYF	TGCAGTGCTTCGACAGGGGGCGCACAAGAGACCCAGTACTTC
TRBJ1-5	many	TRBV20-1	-	CSASGQNNQPQHF	TGCAGTGCTAGTGGACAGAACAATCAGCCCCAGCATTTT
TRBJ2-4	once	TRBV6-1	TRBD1	CASSELPGQVNIQYF	TGTGCCAGCAGTGAACTCCCGGGACAGGTGAACATTCAGTACTTC
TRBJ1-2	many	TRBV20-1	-	CSAVTLGTYGYTF	TGCAGTGCGGTCACCCTAGGGACCTATGGCTACACCTTC
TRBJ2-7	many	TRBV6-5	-	CASSSLQGKYEQYF	TGTGCCAGCAGTTCCCTACAGGGAAAGTACGAGCAGTACTTC
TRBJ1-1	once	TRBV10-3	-	CAISGRNTEAFF	TGTGCCATCAGTGGGAGGAACACTGAAGCTTTCTTT
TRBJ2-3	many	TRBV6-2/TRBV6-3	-	CASGDGGTDTQYF	TGTGCCAGCGGTGACGGGGGAACAGATACGCAGTATTTT
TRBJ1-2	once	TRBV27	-	CASSPRTDPSSYGYTF	TGTGCCAGCAGTCCCCGGACAGATCCTTCTAGCTATGGCTACACCTTC
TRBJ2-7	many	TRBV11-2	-	CASSLGINYEQYF	TGTGCCAGCAGCTTGGGGATCAACTACGAGCAGTACTTC
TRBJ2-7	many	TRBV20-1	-	CSAREAAGGSSYEQYF	TGCAGTGCTAGGGAGGCTGCAGGGGGGAGCTCCTACGAGCAGTACTTC
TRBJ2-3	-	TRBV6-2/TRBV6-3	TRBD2	CASSYRLAGGQKPSTDTQYF	TGTGCCAGCAGTTACAGACTAGCGGGAGGGCAAAAGCCTTCCACAGATACGCAGTATTTT
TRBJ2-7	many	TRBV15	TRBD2	CATSRGGTSGSYEQYF	TGTGCCACCAGCAGAGGGGGCACTAGCGGTTCCTACGAGCAGTACTTC
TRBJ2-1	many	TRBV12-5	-	CAVGGPHNEQFF	TGCGCTGTGGGGGGGCCGCACAATGAGCAGTTCTTC
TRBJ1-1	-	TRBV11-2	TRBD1	CASSLWDRNTEAFF	TGTGCCAGCAGCTTATGGGACAGAAACACTGAAGCTTTCTTT
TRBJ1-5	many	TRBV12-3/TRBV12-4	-	CASNQNGGQPQHF	TGTGCCAGCAACCAGAACGGGGGGCAGCCCCAGCATTTT
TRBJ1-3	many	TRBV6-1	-	CASSTGSSGNTIYF	TGTGCCAGCAGTACGGGGAGTTCTGGAAACACCATATATTTT
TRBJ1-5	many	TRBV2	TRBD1	CASGEQGAANQPQHF	TGTGCCAGCGGGGAACAGGGGGCGGCTAATCAGCCCCAGCATTTT
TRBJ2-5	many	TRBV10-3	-	CAISEYVGATQETQYF	TGTGCCATCAGTGAGTACGTTGGGGCAACCCAAGAGACCCAGTACTTC
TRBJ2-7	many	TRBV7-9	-	CASSLRAAGGKYF	TGTGCCAGCAGCTTAAGGGCAGCTGGGGGAAAGTACTTC
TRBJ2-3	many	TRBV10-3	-	CAISRQADTQYF	TGTGCCATCAGCCGGCAGGCAGATACGCAGTATTTT
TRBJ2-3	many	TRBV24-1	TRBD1	CATSDPGQGATDTQYF	TGTGCCACCAGTGACCCGGGACAGGGGGCGACAGATACGCAGTATTTT
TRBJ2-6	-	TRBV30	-	CAWSVGFSGANVLTF	TGTGCCTGGAGTGTAGGGTTCTCTGGGGCCAACGTCCTGACTTTC
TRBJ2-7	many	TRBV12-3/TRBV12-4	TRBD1	CASSFGQGNSYEQYF	TGTGCCAGCAGTTTCGGACAGGGAAATTCCTACGAGCAGTACTTC
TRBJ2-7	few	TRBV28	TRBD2	CASSFRGTSGNYEQYF	TGTGCCAGCAGTTTTCGAGGGACTAGCGGAAACTACGAGCAGTACTTC
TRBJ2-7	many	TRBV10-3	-	CAISAGGDRLPYEQYF	TGTGCCATCAGTGCGGGGGGGGACAGGCTGCCCTACGAGCAGTACTTC
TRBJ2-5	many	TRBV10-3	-	CAIGGGETQYF	TGTGCCATCGGAGGGGGAGAGACCCAGTACTTC
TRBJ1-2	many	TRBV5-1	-	CASSLAGGLANYGYTF	TGCGCCAGCAGCTTGGCTGGCGGCTTAGCTAACTATGGCTACACCTTC
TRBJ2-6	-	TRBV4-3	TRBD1	CASSQGPGTGGSGANVLTF	TGCGCCAGCAGCCAAGGCCCCGGGACAGGCGGCTCTGGGGCCAACGTCCTGACTTTC
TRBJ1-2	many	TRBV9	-	CASSPTQGFNYGYTF	TGTGCCAGCAGCCCTACACAGGGATTCAACTATGGCTACACCTTC
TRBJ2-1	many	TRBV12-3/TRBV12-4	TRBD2	CASSFLGLAVNEQFF	TGTGCCAGCAGTTTCCTGGGACTAGCGGTCAATGAGCAGTTCTTC
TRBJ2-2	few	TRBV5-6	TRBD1	CASNTPDRVGSTGELFF	TGTGCCAGCAACACTCCGGACAGGGTCGGGAGCACCGGGGAGCTGTTTTTT
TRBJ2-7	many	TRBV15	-	CATSRERIGESYEQYF	TGTGCCACCAGCAGAGAAAGAATTGGAGAATCTTACGAGCAGTACTTC